This T cell receptor beta chain was found in a study of T cells in localized non-small cell lung cancer. General study results and limits: Measurement of T cell clonality placed uninvolved adjacent lung highest, above the level in tumor. When the top 100 tumor clones were examined, a median around 61 of them also appeared in the adjacent lung, which was paired and uninvolved.

With regard to this clone: Antigen: not known.

Generated by immunoSEQ multiplex PCR, the TCRdb table keeps only in-frame clones and is missing some. The profile shows about 19,000 clones, about 90% of them singletons. The TCR originated in an older male donor with stage I squamous cell lung carcinoma. Specimen: peripheral blood, collected before any cancer treatment.

CDR3 protein: CASSPEREVSYEQYF. For the CDR3, the DNA is TGTGCCAGCAGTCCAGAGCGGGAGGTCTCCTACGAGCAGTACTTC. The chain combines TRBV28 with TRBJ2-7, with 9 bases matching TRBD2. The CDR3 consists of 15 residues. The ends lost 5 bases at V and 0 bases at J; junction bases unmatched: 5. In germline, CDR1 is MDHEN, CDR2 SYDVKM.